Listed below are T cell receptor beta chains from one sample, sequenced in a study of shared clonotypes between healthy human individuals. Sequencing was performed with immunoSEQ multiplex PCR; in TCRdb, only in-frame clones are kept and a portion is missing. Of 1.5 million to 2.5 million clones in the sample, approximately 95% were seen once. Sequencing used naive CD8+ T cells sorted from blood. These receptors all stem from a man younger than 30 in good health. The CDR3 runs from the conserved cysteine through the conserved F or W. The order of the fields is V gene, D gene, J gene, clone size, CDR3 DNA, CDR3 protein. D genes are given only for firm matches. Only part of the rows carry a size: once, few, many, or a class if the clone is expanded.

TRBV15,NA,TRBJ2-7,NA,TGTGCCACCACGGCCGAATCGAGCGTTTACGAGCAGTACTTC,CATTAESSVYEQYF
TRBV7-9,NA,TRBJ2-1,NA,TGTGCCAGCAGCTTAAGGGGCGGATACAATGAGCAGTTCTTC,CASSLRGGYNEQFF
TRBV5-6,TRBD1,TRBJ1-2,NA,TGTGCCAGCAGCTTGGAACAGGGGCCTATAGTTGGCTACACCTTC,CASSLEQGPIVGYTF
TRBV13,TRBD2,TRBJ2-3,NA,TGTGCCAGCAGAGCAAACGGGGGGAAAGATACGCAGTATTTT,CASRANGGKDTQYF
TRBV11-2,NA,TRBJ2-7,NA,TGTGCCAGCAGCTTACTACAAGCTCTCGAGCAGTACTTC,CASSLLQALEQYF
TRBV28,TRBD2,TRBJ2-3,NA,TGTGCCAGCAGTCTAGAAGCGGGGGGGCCCAAAGATACGCAGTATTTT,CASSLEAGGPKDTQYF
TRBV18,NA,TRBJ2-7,NA,TGTGCCAGCTCACCACCGATGGGAACCCTCGAGCAGTACTTC,CASSPPMGTLEQYF
TRBV30,NA,TRBJ2-5,NA,TGTGCCTGGAGTGTACCAGGGGCGGCCCAGTACTTC,CAWSVPGAAQYF
TRBV13,TRBD1,TRBJ1-1,NA,TGTGCCAGCAGCTTACGGCAGGGGGTAATGAACACTGAAGCTTTCTTT,CASSLRQGVMNTEAFF
TRBV5-1,TRBD2,TRBJ2-1,NA,TGCGCCAGCAGCTCCCGACTAGCGGGGAAAATCGAGGAGCAGTTCTTC,CASSSRLAGKIEEQFF
TRBV5-1,NA,TRBJ1-2,NA,TGCGCCAGCAGCTTGTCAGGGTCGGGCTATGGCTACACCTTC,CASSLSGSGYGYTF
TRBV13,NA,TRBJ2-5,NA,TGTGCCAGCAGCTTAAGGGCGGAGACCCAGTACTTC,CASSLRAETQYF
TRBV4-3,NA,TRBJ1-1,NA,TGCGCCAGCAGCCTCGCACAGGGGAACACTGAAGCTTTCTTT,CASSLAQGNTEAFF
TRBV7-7,NA,TRBJ2-1,NA,TGTGCTAGCAGCTTAGAGTTGCGCGATGAGCAGTTCTTC,CASSLELRDEQFF
TRBV6-5,NA,TRBJ1-1,NA,TGTGCCAGCAGCCCCGGACCAGAAGGGAACACTGAAGCTTTCTTT,CASSPGPEGNTEAFF
TRBV11-3,NA,TRBJ1-1,NA,TGTGCCAGCAGCTCAGGGGTGAACACTGAAGCTTTCTTT,CASSSGVNTEAFF
TRBV6-6,NA,TRBJ2-7,NA,TGTGCCAGCAGTTACCTCGGGGCAGTCTCCTACGAGCAGTACTTC,CASSYLGAVSYEQYF
TRBV27,TRBD2,TRBJ2-2,NA,TGTGCCAGCAGTTTATCTCCAGGCGGGCTAGCGGGGAACACCGGGGAGCTGTTTTTT,CASSLSPGGLAGNTGELFF
TRBV2,NA,TRBJ2-7,NA,TGTGCCAGCGGGGGGGACACCAACAACTCCTACGAGCAGTACTTC,CASGGDTNNSYEQYF
TRBV13,NA,TRBJ2-3,NA,TGTGCCAGCAGCTTAAATCCAGATACGCAGTATTTT,CASSLNPDTQYF
TRBV9,TRBD1,TRBJ1-1,NA,TGTGCCAGCAGCCCGGGACAGGCGGACGCTGAAGCTTTCTTT,CASSPGQADAEAFF
TRBV10-3,NA,TRBJ1-2,NA,TGTGCCATCAGGAGTGCCGACAGATCTGTTGACTATGGCTACACCTTC,CAIRSADRSVDYGYTF
TRBV6-1,NA,TRBJ2-1,NA,TGTGCCAGCAGTGAATGGCAGGCTGACTACAATGAGCAGTTCTTC,CASSEWQADYNEQFF
TRBV28,NA,TRBJ2-3,NA,TGTGCCAGCAGCTTGAAGGCAACAGATACGCAGTATTTT,CASSLKATDTQYF
TRBV27,NA,TRBJ2-7,NA,TGTGCCAGCAGTTTTAGGGGGGGAAGCACCTACGAGCAGTACTTC,CASSFRGGSTYEQYF
TRBV2,NA,TRBJ2-2,NA,TGTGCCAGCATCCTTACAGGGTCCACCGGGGAGCTGTTTTTT,CASILTGSTGELFF
TRBV29-1,TRBD2,TRBJ2-1,NA,TGCAGCGTTGTATTACCCGAACTAGCGGGAGGGGGCAATGAGCAGTTCTTC,CSVVLPELAGGGNEQFF
TRBV2,NA,TRBJ2-3,NA,TGTGCCAGCAGGGACTGGACTCTGAGGGGCACAGATACGCAGTATTTT,CASRDWTLRGTDTQYF
TRBV9,NA,TRBJ1-2,NA,TGTGCCAGCAGCGTAGGAAAGACAGGCTATGGCTACACCTTC,CASSVGKTGYGYTF
TRBV28,TRBD1,TRBJ2-3,NA,TGTGCCAGCAGTCTTCTACAGGGGGCCGATACGCAGTATTTT,CASSLLQGADTQYF
TRBV7-9,TRBD2,TRBJ2-2,NA,TGTGCCAGCAAGGATGGGCTAGCGGACACCGGGGAGCTGTTTTTT,CASKDGLADTGELFF
TRBV7-6,NA,TRBJ2-1,NA,NA,CASSLVTSGRGPNEQFF
TRBV6-1,TRBD1,TRBJ2-7,NA,TGTGCCAGCAGTGTGAGGACAGGCATGGACGAGCAGTACTTC,CASSVRTGMDEQYF
TRBV9,NA,TRBJ2-7,NA,TGTGCCAGCAGCGTAACGACCGGGGCCGGCTTCTACGAGCAGTACTTC,CASSVTTGAGFYEQYF
TRBV30,NA,TRBJ1-1,NA,TGTGCCTGGAGTGGACCGGGACCGAACACTGAAGCTTTCTTT,CAWSGPGPNTEAFF
TRBV6-1,NA,TRBJ2-3,NA,TGTGCCAGCAGTGAATGGACAGTAACAGATACGCAGTATTTT,CASSEWTVTDTQYF
TRBV5-4,NA,TRBJ2-1,NA,TGTGCCAGCAGCTTGGGGGCTAATGAGCAGTTCTTC,CASSLGANEQFF
TRBV28,TRBD2,TRBJ2-7,NA,TGTGCCAGCAGTTTTAGATTAGCGGGGGGCCTTTCCTACGAGCAGTACTTC,CASSFRLAGGLSYEQYF
TRBV6-1,TRBD2,TRBJ2-5,NA,TGTGCCAGCAGTGAAGAGACTAGCGGGGCAGAGACCCAGTACTTC,CASSEETSGAETQYF
TRBV15,NA,TRBJ2-1,NA,TGTGCCACCAGCACCGGGGCCGCCGGCTACAATGAGCAGTTCTTC,CATSTGAAGYNEQFF
TRBV10-3,NA,TRBJ2-5,NA,TGTGCCATCAGTGAAACCCGAGCGGACCAAGAGACCCAGTACTTC,CAISETRADQETQYF
TRBV7-9,NA,TRBJ1-1,NA,TGTGCCAGCAGCTTCCCCCGGGGGAACACTGAAGCTTTCTTT,CASSFPRGNTEAFF
TRBV10-3,TRBD2,TRBJ2-2,once,TGTGCCACCCTAGCGGCCAACACCGGGGAGCTGTTTTTT,CATLAANTGELFF
TRBV7-3,NA,TRBJ1-1,NA,TGTGCCAGCAGCTTAACCAGGGAGGGGAACACTGAAGCTTTCTTT,CASSLTREGNTEAFF
TRBV10-3,TRBD1,TRBJ1-6,NA,TGTGCCATCAGCGAGACAGGGAATTCACCCCTCCACTTT,CAISETGNSPLHF
TRBV7-9,TRBD1,TRBJ2-1,NA,TGTGCCAGCAGGCCAAAGGACAGGGACTATGAGCAGTTCTTC,CASRPKDRDYEQFF
TRBV7-9,TRBD2,TRBJ2-1,NA,TGTGCCAGCAGGTTAGGACTAGCGGGGACCTACAATGAGCAGTTCTTC,CASRLGLAGTYNEQFF
TRBV9,NA,TRBJ2-1,NA,TGTGCCAGCAGCGTAGGGTCCGAAGAAAATGAGCAGTTCTTC,CASSVGSEENEQFF
TRBV7-3,NA,TRBJ2-3,NA,TGTGCCAGCAGCTCCTCCCTGGGGGATACGCAGTATTTT,CASSSSLGDTQYF
TRBV11-2,TRBD2,TRBJ2-3,NA,TGTGCCAGCAGCTTCGGACGGACTAGCGGGGGAAGCACAGATACGCAGTATTTT,CASSFGRTSGGSTDTQYF
TRBV19,TRBD1,TRBJ2-5,NA,TGTGCCAGTAGTTCTTTTGACTGGACAGGGGCCGAGACCCAGTACTTC,CASSSFDWTGAETQYF